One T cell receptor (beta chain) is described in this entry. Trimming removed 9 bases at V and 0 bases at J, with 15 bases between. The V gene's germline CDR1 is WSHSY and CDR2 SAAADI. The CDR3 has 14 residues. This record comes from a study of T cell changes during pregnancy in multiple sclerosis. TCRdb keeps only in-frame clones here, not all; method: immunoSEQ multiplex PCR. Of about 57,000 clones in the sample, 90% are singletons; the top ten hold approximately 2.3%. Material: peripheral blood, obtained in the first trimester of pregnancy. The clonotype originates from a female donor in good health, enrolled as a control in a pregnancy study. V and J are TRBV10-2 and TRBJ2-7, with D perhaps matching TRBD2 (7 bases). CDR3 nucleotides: TGCGCCAGTGGGGGGGGCTTGTCCTCCTACGAGCAGTACTTC. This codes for CASGGGLSSYEQYF.